One sample yielded the 14 T cell receptor beta chains listed below, sequenced in a study of shared clonotypes between healthy human individuals. Profiling relied on immunoSEQ multiplex PCR, and the TCRdb table lists in-frame clones only, not all of them. The table shows millions of clones, with 90% to 95% occurring only once. Sequencing was done on a sample of naive CD4+ T cells sorted from blood. Stated subset: CD45RA+ positively selected. Every receptor here comes from a man between 18 and 35 years old in good health.

The V call is TRBV10-3, the J call TRBJ1-2; D might be TRBD1 (6 bases). CDR1 is ENHRY and CDR2 is SYGVKD in the germline V gene. The V and J ends lost 7 bases and 8 bases respectively, with 26 bases between them. The CDR3 spans 16 residues. The CDR3 region has the DNA TGTGCCATCACCTCTTTATCCGGGACACCGTCTAAAGGCTACACCTTC. Protein sequence: CAITSLSGTPSKGYTF.

This clone was seen a single time. The V call is TRBV5-5, the J call TRBJ2-1; no clear D. Deletions cut 6 bases from V and 3 bases from J, with 16 bases between. The germline V gene has CDR1 SGHKS and CDR2 YYEKEE (reference sequence). This CDR3 is 15 amino acids long. The CDR3 region has the DNA TGTGCCAGCACCCGAAGGTGGAGTAGCTACAATGAGCAGTTCTTC. The encoded protein is CASTRRWSSYNEQFF.

This clone was seen once. The gene calls are TRBV4-1 and TRBJ2-7; D possibly corresponds to TRBD2 (5 bases). Trimming removed 0 bases at V and 6 bases at J, with 18 bases between. Germline CDR1 reads MGHRA; CDR2 reads YSYEKL. The CDR3 has 16 residues. CDR3 bases: TGCGCCAGCAGCCAAGAATCCCCGGGGTTTCGGTCCGAGCAGTACTTC. This codes for CASSQESPGFRSEQYF.

The chain links TRBV29-1 to TRBJ1-1, with unresolved D. The CDR3 loop spans 12 amino acids. The germline CDR1 and CDR2 sequences are SQVTM and ANQGSEA. V lost 6 bases and J lost 3, with 11 bases in between. CDR3 protein: CSVTGRYTEAFF. Written as DNA, the CDR3 is TGCAGCGTGACCGGGAGGTACACTGAAGCTTTCTTT.

This clone occurred a few times. The chain uses TRBV2 and TRBJ1-6, with TRBD1 identical over 7 bases. The V segment lost 3 bases and the J segment 7 bases; nucleotides outside the gene matches: 3. This CDR3 is built from 14 residues. CDR1 SNHLY and CDR2 FYNNEI come from the germline V gene. The CDR3: CASSDGTANSPLHF. The CDR3 bases are TGTGCCAGCAGTGATGGGACAGCCAATTCACCCCTCCACTTT.

The count of this clone is one. This chain connects TRBV30 to TRBJ1-2; D may be TRBD1 (5 bases). Germline CDR1 reads GTSNPN; CDR2 reads SVGIG (reference sequence). This CDR3 is 13 amino acids long. V was cut by 5 bases and J by 5 bases, with 15 bases left in between. CDR3 bases: TGTGCCTGGCGCCCTTCGGGGGGATATGGCTACACCTTC. This translates into CAWRPSGGYGYTF. Full variable domain (missing parts from reference TRBV30 and TRBJ1-2): SQTIHQWPATLVQPVGSPLSLECTVEGTSNPNLYWYRQAAGRGLQLLFYSVGIGQISSEVPQNLSASRPQDRQFILSSKKLLLSDSGFYLCAWRPSGGYGYTFGSGTRLTVV.

The CDR3 sequence: CASSLDRGLTDTQYF. The CDR3 DNA follows: TGTGCCAGCAGTTTGGACAGGGGACTCACAGATACGCAGTATTTT. The gene calls are TRBV6-5 and TRBJ2-3, with 9 nucleotides matching TRBD1. The CDR3 has 15 amino acids. J was trimmed by 2 bases and V by 4 bases; bases with no gene match: 4. Germline CDR1 reads MNHEY; CDR2 reads SVGAGI.

The chain is built from TRBV9 and TRBJ1-3, with a weak D call TRBD1 (6 bases). Germline lookup yields CDR1 SGDLS and CDR2 YYNGEE. Trimming cost V 3 bases and J 1 base, with 14 bases left between them. CDR3 length: 16 amino acids. The CDR3 DNA is TGTGCCAGCAGCGAAACCAAACAGGGTTCTGGAAACACCATATATTTT. Translated: CASSETKQGSGNTIYF.

The J gene is TRBJ2-3, the V gene TRBV25-1; D possibly corresponds to TRBD1 (6 bases). The germline V and J ends were trimmed by 4 bases and 3 bases, with 11 bases remaining between them. Per the germline V gene, CDR1 is MGHDK and CDR2 is SYGVNS. The CDR3 loop spans 14 amino acids. Written as DNA, the CDR3 is TGTGCCAGCAGTGTACAGGGCCAGACAGATACGCAGTATTTT. This gives the protein CASSVQGQTDTQYF.

The count of this clone is one. The chain joins TRBV5-6 to TRBJ2-7, with 10 bases identical to TRBD2. CDR1 and CDR2 (germline): SGHDT, YYEEEE. CDR3 size: 14 residues. Unmatched junction bases numbered 7, after V lost 4 bases and J lost 6 bases. CDR3 DNA: TGTGCCAGCAGCGCCCCGGGACTAGCGAGCGAGCAGTACTTC. It encodes CASSAPGLASEQYF.

The chain has TRBV25-1 and TRBJ1-6; D might be TRBD1 (6 bases). This CDR3 region has 13 residues. The germline V gene encodes CDR1 MGHDK and CDR2 SYGVNS. The germline V and J ends were trimmed by 7 bases and 6 bases, with 10 bases remaining between them. CDR3 amino acids: CASKRTANSPLHF. CDR3 in DNA: TGTGCCAGCAAGCGGACAGCTAATTCACCCCTCCACTTT.

This clone was seen a handful of times. J is TRBJ1-6 and V is TRBV18; D is perhaps TRBD1 (6 bases). V lost 6 bases, J lost 7 bases, and 19 bases lay in between. The CDR3 is made up of 16 amino acids. The germline V gene has CDR1 KGHSH and CDR2 LQKENI. CDR3 nucleotide sequence: TGTGCCAGCTCGGACAGTGTTAGGAGTGAGAATTCACCCCTCCACTTT. Translation gives CASSDSVRSENSPLHF.

This clone was picked up one time. The chain uses TRBV5-4 and TRBJ2-1; either TRBD1 or TRBD2 may fit D (6 bases each). The CDR3 is 15 residues long. Germline V gives CDR1 SGHNT, CDR2 YYREEE (reference sequence). Trimming cost V 4 bases and J 6 bases, with 17 bases left between them. CDR3: CASSPKGGIGNEQFF. CDR3 sequence (DNA): TGTGCCAGCAGCCCGAAGGGGGGAATCGGCAATGAGCAGTTCTTC.

The genes are TRBV6-6 and TRBJ2-1; TRBD1 matches at 8 bases. This CDR3 region has 14 residues. Germline assignment: CDR1 MNHNY and CDR2 SVGAGI (reference sequence). Unmatched junction bases numbered 5, after V lost 2 bases and J lost 8 bases. The CDR3 nucleotides are TGTGCCAGCAGTTACCCTCCGACAGGGGATGAGCAGTTCTTC. Translating it yields CASSYPPTGDEQFF.